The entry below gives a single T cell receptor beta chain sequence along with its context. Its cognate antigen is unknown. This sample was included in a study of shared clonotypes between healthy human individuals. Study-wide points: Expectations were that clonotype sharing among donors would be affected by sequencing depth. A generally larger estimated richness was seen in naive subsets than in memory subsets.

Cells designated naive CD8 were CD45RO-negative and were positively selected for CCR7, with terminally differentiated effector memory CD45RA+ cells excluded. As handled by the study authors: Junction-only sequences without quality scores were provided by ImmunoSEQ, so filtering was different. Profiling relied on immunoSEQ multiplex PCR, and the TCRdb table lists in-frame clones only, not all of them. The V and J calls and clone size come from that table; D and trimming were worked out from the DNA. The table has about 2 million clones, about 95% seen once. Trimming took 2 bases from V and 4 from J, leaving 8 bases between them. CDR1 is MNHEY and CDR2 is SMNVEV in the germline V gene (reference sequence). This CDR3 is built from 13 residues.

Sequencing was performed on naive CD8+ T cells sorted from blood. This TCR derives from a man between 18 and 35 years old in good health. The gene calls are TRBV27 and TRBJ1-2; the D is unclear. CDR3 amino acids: CASSLGLTYGYTF. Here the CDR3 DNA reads TGTGCCAGCAGTTTAGGGCTTACCTATGGCTACACCTTC.